This T cell receptor (beta chain) stems from a study of T cell changes during pregnancy in multiple sclerosis. The CDR3 is 17 residues long. Germline V gene lookup returns CDR1 SGHTA and CDR2 FQGNSA. The V gene end was trimmed by 1 base and the J gene end by 1 base; junction bases not matched to a gene: 4. TCRdb's table, derived via immunoSEQ multiplex PCR, lists solely in-frame clones and lacks some. Among tens of thousands of clones, about 91% were seen once, and the ten largest hold about 0.88%. The TCR comes from a female donor with multiple sclerosis, enrolled in a pregnancy study. This specimen consisted of peripheral blood, obtained before pregnancy. V and J are TRBV7-2 and TRBJ2-5; 12 nucleotides agree with TRBD2. The CDR3 protein is CASSLGPSGGAQETQYF. CDR3 nucleotide sequence: TGTGCCAGCAGCTTAGGTCCTAGCGGGGGGGCCCAAGAGACCCAGTACTTC.